This entry lists 28 T cell receptor beta chains sequenced from one sample in a study of T cell clonotyping in hematopoietic cell transplantation. Data came from immunoSEQ multiplex PCR; TCRdb stores just in-frame clones and leaves some out. In the table there are 70,000 or so clones, 85% to 95% of which are singletons. What was sequenced was peripheral blood mononuclear cells. Receptors originate from a man aged 50 or older in good health. Some clones in this sample may be carry-over from other donors' samples.

This rearrangement joins TRBV28 to TRBJ2-6, with 10 bases lining up with TRBD2. The CDR3 length is 18 residues. The V gene end was trimmed by 3 bases and the J gene end by 4 bases; junction bases not matched to a gene: 9. Germline V gene sequence: CDR1 MDHEN, CDR2 SYDVKM. The DNA for the CDR3 is TGTGCCAGCAGTTTCCCAGCTAGCGGGAGTAGGGGGGCCAACGTCCTGACTTTC. Amino acid sequence: CASSFPASGSRGANVLTF.

Only one count was recorded for this clone. The chain combines TRBV10-3 with TRBJ2-1, with TRBD2 matching 10 bases. Germline CDR1 reads ENHRY; CDR2 reads SYGVKD. CDR3 length: 13 amino acids. V dropped 5 bases and J dropped 6; count of bases not matched to a gene: 1. The CDR3 spells CAISSGGVNEQFF. In DNA form, the CDR3 reads TGTGCCATCAGTAGCGGGGGGGTCAATGAGCAGTTCTTC.

V and J are TRBV11-3 and TRBJ1-2; the match to TRBD1 covers 10 bases. The CDR3 loop spans 14 amino acids. V trimming: 0 bases; J trimming: 8 bases; junction bases outside the gene matches: 3. Germline V lookup: CDR1 SGHNT, CDR2 YENEEA. The DNA for the CDR3 is TGTGCCAGCAGCTTAGATGGGACAGGGGAAGGCTACACCTTC. Amino acid sequence: CASSLDGTGEGYTF.

The V call is TRBV19, the J call TRBJ1-5; 10 bases match TRBD1. This CDR3 is built from 16 residues. Germline V gene lookup returns CDR1 LNHDA and CDR2 SQIVND (reference sequence). V lost 4 bases, J lost 1 base, and 4 bases stayed unmatched. CDR3 loop: CASSRQGAGSNQPQHF. In nucleotides, the CDR3 is TGTGCCAGTAGTAGACAGGGGGCGGGGAGCAATCAGCCCCAGCATTTT.

The chain uses TRBV7-6 and TRBJ2-1; D not certain. This CDR3 comprises 19 residues. The V gene's germline CDR1 is SGHVS and CDR2 FNYEAQ. Between the trimmed V and J ends, which lost 5 bases and 0 bases, there was a span of 23 bases. CDR3 nucleotides: TGTGCCAGCAGCCTCGTGGCGACTGTTTCCTCAAGCTCCTACAATGAGCAGTTCTTC. Translation gives CASSLVATVSSSSYNEQFF.

The chain carries TRBV5-1 and TRBJ2-7; 12 positions match TRBD2. The germline V gene encodes CDR1 SGHRS and CDR2 YFSETQ. J gave up 6 bases and V 6 bases, and 7 bases lay outside the gene matches. The CDR3 contains 14 residues. CDR3 bases: TGCGCCAGCACAATTCCGGGACTAGCGGGCGAGCAGTACTTC. It translates to CASTIPGLAGEQYF. Supplemented by reference TRBV5-1 and TRBJ2-7, the full variable domain reads KAGVTQTPRYLIKTRGQQVTLSCSPISGHRSVSWYQQTPGQGLQFLFEYFSETQRNKGNFPGRFSGRQFSNSRSEMNVSTLELGDSALYLCASTIPGLAGEQYFGPGTRLTVT.

The V gene is TRBV9, the J gene TRBJ1-1; 9 bases agree with TRBD1. Germline V gene sequence: CDR1 SGDLS, CDR2 YYNGEE. Trimming at V came to 4 bases and at J to 3 bases, leaving 4 bases not matched to a gene. The CDR3 is made up of 14 amino acids. The CDR3 reads CASSKGQGYTEAFF. DNA for the CDR3: TGTGCCAGCAGCAAGGGACAGGGTTACACTGAAGCTTTCTTT.

This chain links TRBV11-2 with TRBJ2-5; D is undetermined. The ends were cut back, 5 bases at V and 5 bases at J, with 15 bases in the middle. Germline lookup yields CDR1 SGHAT and CDR2 FQNNGV. This CDR3 contains 14 residues. The CDR3, as DNA: TGTGCCAGCAGCGCGTTCGGTAGGGTGGAGACCCAGTACTTC. As protein: CASSAFGRVETQYF. Using reference TRBV11-2 and TRBJ2-5 for the parts outside the CDR3, the full variable domain is EAGVAQSPRYKIIEKRQSVAFWCNPISGHATLYWYQQILGQGPKLLIQFQNNGVVDDSQLPKDRFSAERLKGVDSTLKIQPAKLEDSAVYLCASSAFGRVETQYFGPGTRLLVL.

V gene TRBV28 combines with J gene TRBJ2-7; D is unresolved. The CDR3 sequence is 13 residues long. The V gene lost 2 bases and the J gene lost 5 bases, with 10 bases spanning the gap. The germline CDR1 and CDR2 sequences are MDHEN and SYDVKM. CDR3 region: CASSLGVRNEQYF. The DNA of the CDR3 is TGTGCCAGCAGTTTAGGGGTAAGGAACGAGCAGTACTTC.

The V call is TRBV4-1, the J call TRBJ2-7; 7 nucleotides match TRBD1. The V and J ends lost 3 bases and 3 bases, in that order; junction bases with no gene match: 8. The CDR3 length is 15 residues. From germline, CDR1 is MGHRA and CDR2 YSYEKL. CDR3 bases: TGCGCCAGCAGCCAGGTATTTCGGGACAGCTACGAGCAGTACTTC. Translated: CASSQVFRDSYEQYF.

The genes are TRBV11-3 and TRBJ2-7; tentatively, D is TRBD2 (6 bases). V lost 1 base and J lost 1, with 11 bases in between. Germline lookup yields CDR1 SGHNT and CDR2 YENEEA. The CDR3 contains 15 residues. The CDR3 DNA reads as TGTGCCAGCAGCTTAGGGTTGGGGACTTCCTACGAGCAGTACTTC. Residues: CASSLGLGTSYEQYF.

The chain is built from TRBV28 and TRBJ2-3; TRBD2 aligns across 8 bases. Looked up from germline, CDR1 is MDHEN and CDR2 is SYDVKM. This CDR3 spans 15 amino acids. With V trimmed by 5 bases and J by 5 bases, 9 bases remained unmatched. DNA of the CDR3: TGTGCCAGCAGTCGCCAGCGGGGGTGGGAAGATACGCAGTATTTT. Protein product: CASSRQRGWEDTQYF.

The genes are TRBV6-1 and TRBJ2-7; TRBD1 matches 9 bases. The V segment lost 6 bases and the J segment 6 bases; nucleotides outside the gene matches: 6. The CDR3 is made up of 13 amino acids. Germline V gene lookup returns CDR1 MNHNS and CDR2 SASEGT. DNA of the CDR3: TGTGCCAGCAGAACACAGGGGGCGAGCGAGCAGTACTTC. It is translated as CASRTQGASEQYF.

This rearrangement joins TRBV19 to TRBJ2-1, with 8 bases lining up with TRBD2. The CDR3 loop spans 16 amino acids. Germline lookup yields CDR1 LNHDA and CDR2 SQIVND (reference sequence). V shed 6 bases and J 7 bases; nucleotides not matched to a gene: 14. The CDR3 DNA reads TGTGCCAGTAGGCCCTTGGTCAGCGGGAGATGGAATGAGCAGTTCTTC. Its translation: CASRPLVSGRWNEQFF.

This chain links TRBV27 with TRBJ2-5, with TRBD1 identical over 10 bases. Unmatched junction bases numbered 9, after V lost 4 bases and J lost 4 bases. The germline V gene has CDR1 MNHEY and CDR2 SMNVEV (reference sequence). The CDR3 loop spans 16 amino acids. The CDR3 nucleotides are TGTGCCAGCAGTTCCACCGGGACAGGGGTAGGAGAGACCCAGTACTTC. The encoded protein is CASSSTGTGVGETQYF.

The genes are TRBV4-3 and TRBJ2-7; no clear D gene. The germline V gene has CDR1 LGHNA and CDR2 YSLEER. V lost 1 base and J lost 1, with 11 bases in between. The CDR3 totals 15 residues. The CDR3 here is CASSQASGRSYEQYF. DNA for the CDR3: TGCGCCAGCAGCCAAGCCAGTGGCAGATCCTACGAGCAGTACTTC.

This chain uses TRBV4-2 with TRBJ1-1; no firm D call. CDR1 and CDR2 (germline): LGHNA, YNFKEQ. Trimming took 5 bases from V and 1 from J, leaving 20 bases between them. This CDR3 has 17 amino acids. The CDR3 spells CASSYGLKTVKNTEAFF. The CDR3 DNA is TGTGCCAGCAGCTATGGACTAAAAACGGTGAAGAACACTGAAGCTTTCTTT.

The chain links TRBV20-1 to TRBJ1-3; D is unclear. Trimming removed 6 bases at V and 1 base at J, with 4 bases between. CDR1 and CDR2 (germline): DFQATT, SNEGSKA (reference sequence). The CDR3 has 11 residues. The CDR3 spells CSARSGNTIYF. CDR3 nucleotides: TGCAGTGCCCGGTCTGGAAACACCATATATTTT.

The V call is TRBV28, the J call TRBJ2-7; D is uncertain. Germline V CDR1 and CDR2: MDHEN, SYDVKM. The CDR3 runs 12 residues. Trimming cost V 1 base and J 4 bases, with 5 bases left between them. The CDR3 nucleotides are TGTGCCAGCAGTTTATTTGAGTACGAGCAGTACTTC. This translates into CASSLFEYEQYF. The entire variable domain, with the rest obtained from reference TRBV28 and TRBJ2-7, is as follows: DVKVTQSSRYLVKRTGEKVFLECVQDMDHENMFWYRQDPGLGLRLIYFSYDVKMKEKGDIPEGYSVSREKKERFSLILESASTNQTSMYLCASSLFEYEQYFGPGTRLTVT.

The V gene is TRBV2, the J gene TRBJ2-7; 10 bases align to TRBD2. Germline assignment: CDR1 SNHLY and CDR2 FYNNEI. This CDR3 has 17 residues. V gave up 5 bases and J gave up 4 bases; unmatched junction bases: 14. The CDR3 loop reads CASSRELAGAPEYEQYF. The CDR3 coding sequence is TGTGCCAGCAGTAGGGAGCTAGCGGGAGCGCCGGAGTACGAGCAGTACTTC.

The V and J genes are TRBV7-8 and TRBJ2-5, with a possible D match to TRBD1 (5 bases). There are 14 residues in the CDR3. V lost 3 bases to trimming and J lost 1 base, with 9 bases between them. Germline V gene sequence: CDR1 SGHVS, CDR2 FQNEAQ. In DNA form, the CDR3 reads TGTGCCAGCAGCTTTACAGGAAGCCAAGAGACCCAGTACTTC. Its protein is CASSFTGSQETQYF.

The chain has TRBV6-5 and TRBJ1-2, with D unclear. This CDR3 is built from 12 residues. Trimming left V 2 bases short and J 1 base short, with 2 bases between. Looked up from germline, CDR1 is MNHEY and CDR2 is SVGAGI. CDR3 nucleotides: TGTGCCAGCAGTTACAATAACTATGGCTACACCTTC. Translated, it gives CASSYNNYGYTF.

V and J are TRBV15 and TRBJ2-3, with 7 bases fitting TRBD2. In germline, CDR1 is LNHNV, CDR2 YYDKDF (reference sequence). The ends lost 0 bases at V and 2 bases at J; junction bases unmatched: 11. The CDR3 has 18 residues. The CDR3 nucleotides read TGTGCCACCAGCAGAGACACTGAGCGGGGAGCCCCCACAGATACGCAGTATTTT. This sequence encodes CATSRDTERGAPTDTQYF.

The V gene is TRBV28, the J gene TRBJ2-7; D is possibly TRBD2 (8 bases). The germline gives CDR1 MDHEN, CDR2 SYDVKM. This CDR3 region has 15 residues. Deletions cut 7 bases from V and 0 bases from J, with 16 bases between. The CDR3 is CASIAGTANSYEQYF. In DNA, the CDR3 is TGTGCCAGCATAGCGGGGACAGCTAACTCCTACGAGCAGTACTTC.

The rearrangement uses TRBV13 and TRBJ1-1; TRBD1 might be the D (6 bases). Germline V gene data show CDR1 as PRHDT and CDR2 as FYEKMQ (reference sequence). The CDR3 length is 12 residues. Trimming removed 5 bases from V and 6 bases from J, with 10 bases in between. CDR3 protein: CASSPGASEAFF. CDR3 bases: TGTGCCAGCAGCCCAGGGGCATCTGAAGCTTTCTTT.

The V gene is TRBV27, the J gene TRBJ2-6; D not resolved. This CDR3 contains 15 residues. Trimming took 5 bases from V and 3 from J, leaving 11 bases between them. Germline loops: CDR1 MNHEY, CDR2 SMNVEV (reference sequence). CDR3 DNA: TGTGCCAGCAGTAACCCGAAACTTGGGGCCAACGTCCTGACTTTC. It yields the protein CASSNPKLGANVLTF.

This sequence joins TRBV4-3 and TRBJ1-1, with D uncertain. The CDR3 has 13 residues. Trimming shortened V by 4 bases and J by 4 bases, and 10 bases separated the two germline ends. Germline V gives CDR1 LGHNA, CDR2 YSLEER. The CDR3 DNA reads as TGCGCCAGCAGCCGACTCCTCTCCACTGAAGCTTTCTTT. Amino acid sequence: CASSRLLSTEAFF.

In DNA, the CDR3 is TGTGCCAGCAGCCTAGATATCGGGACAACAGATACGCAGTATTTT. Encoded protein: CASSLDIGTTDTQYF. This rearrangement joins TRBV14 to TRBJ2-3; D is possibly TRBD1 (6 bases). The V gene's germline CDR1 is SGHDN and CDR2 FVKESK. The CDR3 consists of 15 residues. Trimming left V 4 bases short and J 3 bases short, with 14 bases between. Based on the CDR3 plus reference TRBV14 and TRBJ2-3, the full variable domain is EAGVTQFPSHSVIEKGQTVTLRCDPISGHDNLYWYRRVMGKEIKFLLHFVKESKQDESGMPNNRFLAERTGGTYSTLKVQPAELEDSGVYFCASSLDIGTTDTQYFGPGTRLTVL.